The 27 T cell receptor beta chains presented below share a single source sample, sequenced in a study of T cells expressing NK-cell markers. One entry per CDR3 protein, without DNA, is what TCRdb gives after re-calling the 5' RACE reads. This repertoire comprises almost 450,000 distinct CDR3 sequences; its ten largest clones make up under 7.5%. The specimen was blood T cells: a sorted CD56 or NKG2C T cell subset, CD4+ or CD8+ T cells, or bulk PBMC T cells (not recorded which). These receptors all come from a woman aged 18-69 years in good health.

This chain links TRBV4-2 with TRBJ2-3. CDR1 and CDR2 from the germline V gene are LGHNA and YNFKEQ. The CDR3 sequence is 16 residues long. The CDR3: CASSQDLSEGTDTQYF.

V usage is TRBV12-3 or TRBV12-4 and J usage is TRBJ2-2. CDR3 size: 14 residues. The CDR3: CASSFQPNTGELFF.

The chain uses TRBV20-1 and TRBJ2-7; the TCRdb D gene call, TRBD2, has no DNA to confirm it. CDR3 size: 15 residues. The germline CDR1 and CDR2 sequences are DFQATT and SNEGSKA (reference sequence). This CDR3 reads CSASVGTSGSYEQYF.

This chain uses TRBV20-1 with TRBJ2-5; TCRdb's D call of TRBD1 is untestable without DNA. The CDR3 is 14 residues long. Germline CDR1 is DFQATT and CDR2 is SNEGSKA (reference sequence). The chain's CDR3 is CSALPGQGWETQYF.

The V gene is TRBV4-3, the J gene TRBJ2-3; TCRdb designates TRBD1, a call that cannot be tested without DNA. Looked up from germline, CDR1 is LGHNA and CDR2 is YSLEER. This CDR3 comprises 15 residues. CDR3 protein: CASSGGQGVGDTQYF.

This chain's CDR3 is CASSLWEADTQYF. This sequence joins TRBV5-4 and TRBJ2-3. The CDR3 runs to 13 residues. Per germline, CDR1 SGHNT and CDR2 YYREEE (reference sequence).

V is TRBV7-9 and J is TRBJ1-6; as DNA is missing, the TRBD1 call by TCRdb cannot be tested. The CDR3 has 16 amino acids. Germline loops: CDR1 SEHNR, CDR2 FQNEAQ (reference sequence). CDR3 protein: CASSSEQGFYGAPLHF.

The chain is built from TRBV7-8 and TRBJ2-3; TCRdb's assignment of TRBD1 cannot be checked, as there is no DNA. The CDR3 covers 16 residues. CDR1 and CDR2 (germline): SGHVS, FQNEAQ. The CDR3 is CASSSTGERGTDTQYF.

This rearrangement joins TRBV13 to TRBJ1-6. Germline lookup yields CDR1 PRHDT and CDR2 FYEKMQ (reference sequence). CDR3 length: 12 residues. This CDR3 is CAWAREGSPLHF.

The chain joins TRBV12-3 or TRBV12-4 to TRBJ2-3. The CDR3 contains 15 residues. The CDR3 sequence: CASSLRGTSTDTQYF.

This CDR3 is CASSSLTGRGSYEQYF. The V call is TRBV7-6, the J call TRBJ2-7; TCRdb's D gene call, TRBD1, goes unchecked for lack of DNA. Germline CDR1 SGHVS, CDR2 FNYEAQ. CDR3 length: 16 residues.

This sequence joins TRBV6-2 or TRBV6-3 and TRBJ2-1; the D call from TCRdb, TRBD1, cannot be confirmed without DNA. Germline V gene lookup returns CDR1 MNHEY and CDR2 SVGEGT. The CDR3 consists of 15 residues. CDR3 residues: CASSPYFSSYNEQFF.

J is TRBJ2-7 and V is TRBV7-9; TCRdb returns TRBD1, unconfirmable since there is no DNA. This CDR3 contains 16 residues. Germline loops: CDR1 SEHNR, CDR2 FQNEAQ (reference sequence). CDR3 region: CASSRGASGTIYEQYF.

The CDR3 sequence is CSAGPRGRTTDTQYF. V usage is TRBV20-1 and J usage is TRBJ2-3; TCRdb calls TRBD1, which cannot be checked without DNA. CDR3 length: 15 amino acids. Germline loops: CDR1 DFQATT, CDR2 SNEGSKA (reference sequence).

V gene TRBV28 combines with J gene TRBJ2-7; TCRdb selects TRBD1, and the lack of DNA leaves this call unchecked. Looked up from germline, CDR1 is MDHEN and CDR2 is SYDVKM. CDR3 length: 12 amino acids. This CDR3 reads CATGDSINEQYF.

V is TRBV20-1 and J is TRBJ1-2; TCRdb returns TRBD1, unconfirmable since there is no DNA. The germline CDR1 and CDR2 sequences are DFQATT and SNEGSKA (reference sequence). This CDR3 comprises 14 residues. The CDR3 region is CSAGPGAPNYGYTF.

This sequence joins TRBV12-3 or TRBV12-4 and TRBJ1-2; lacking DNA, the TRBD1 call made by TCRdb goes unchecked. The CDR3 totals 14 residues. CDR3 residues: CASSLNPVSYGYTF.

The chain recombines TRBV7-9 with TRBJ2-3; TCRdb lists TRBD2, though no DNA is available to test this call. The CDR3 runs to 15 residues. Germline V gene lookup returns CDR1 SEHNR and CDR2 FQNEAQ (reference sequence). CDR3 protein: CASSFGTSITDTQYF.

The chain has TRBV13 and TRBJ2-5; lacking DNA, the TRBD1 call made by TCRdb goes unchecked. The length of the CDR3 is 15 residues. CDR1 is PRHDT and CDR2 is FYEKMQ in the germline V gene (reference sequence). The CDR3 spells CASSLRQGLGETQYF.

The V call is TRBV4-1, the J call TRBJ2-1; TCRdb reports TRBD2, a call that lacks DNA to check it against. The V gene's germline CDR1 is MGHRA and CDR2 YSYEKL. This CDR3 comprises 16 residues. The CDR3 reads CASSQGYSSAVDEQFF.

The chain has TRBV12-3 or TRBV12-4 and TRBJ2-1. The CDR3 contains 13 residues. CDR3 loop: CASSRGSYNEQFF.

This rearrangement joins TRBV7-7 to TRBJ2-5; the TRBD1 assignment by TCRdb is unverifiable without DNA. The CDR3 consists of 15 residues. CDR1 and CDR2 from the germline V gene are SSHAT and FNYEAQ (reference sequence). The CDR3: CASSLSGQSEETQYF.

This chain connects TRBV3-1 to TRBJ2-6; TCRdb proposes TRBD1, but this gene call is untestable without DNA. This CDR3 comprises 17 residues. Germline assignment: CDR1 LGHDT and CDR2 YNNKEL (reference sequence). CDR3 loop: CASSQDTQGDGANVLTF.

This chain links TRBV15 with TRBJ2-3; the TCRdb call, TRBD1, lacks DNA for checking. The germline CDR1 and CDR2 sequences are LNHNV and YYDKDF (reference sequence). The CDR3 is 16 amino acids. The CDR3 reads CATSREGDSHTDTQYF. The full variable domain, with the rest looked up from reference TRBV15 and TRBJ2-3, is DAMVIQNPRYQVTQFGKPVTLSCSQTLNHNVMYWYQQKSSQAPKLLFHYYDKDFNNEADTPDNFQSRRPNTSFCFLDIRSPGLGDTAMYLCATSREGDSHTDTQYFGPGTRLTVL.

The rearrangement uses TRBV12-3 or TRBV12-4 and TRBJ1-1. The CDR3 has 11 residues. CDR3 protein: CASSPVTEAFF.

The rearrangement uses TRBV9 and TRBJ2-7; TCRdb gives TRBD1 as the D gene, but with no DNA this cannot be confirmed. The CDR3 has 14 amino acids. In germline, CDR1 is SGDLS, CDR2 YYNGEE. The CDR3 sequence is CASSVRDGTCEQYF.

The chain carries TRBV28 and TRBJ1-1; TCRdb picks TRBD1, but there is no DNA to check that call. The CDR3 is made up of 16 amino acids. Germline CDR1 MDHEN, CDR2 SYDVKM. The CDR3 spells CASRRRQALLNTEAFF. The whole variable domain, filled in from reference TRBV28 and TRBJ1-1, reads DVKVTQSSRYLVKRTGEKVFLECVQDMDHENMFWYRQDPGLGLRLIYFSYDVKMKEKGDIPEGYSVSREKKERFSLILESASTNQTSMYLCASRRRQALLNTEAFFGQGTRLTVV.